These 25 T cell receptor beta chains were all obtained from the same sample, sequenced in a study of CD8 T cell repertoires and HIV-1 epitope variants. Their antigens remain unidentified. Sequencing was performed with immunoSEQ multiplex PCR; in TCRdb, only in-frame clones are kept and a portion is missing. The sample carries about 6,000 clones, 50% to 70% recorded once. Material for sequencing was cultured CD8+ T cells derived from PBMCs. All receptors come from a male donor with HIV.

There are a few counts of this clone. CDR3: CASSLVPEAPHEQYF. The CDR3 bases are TGTGCCAGCAGCTTAGTGCCCGAAGCCCCTCACGAGCAGTACTTC. The chain is built from TRBV7-2 and TRBJ2-7; D unresolved. Deletions cut 1 base from V and 5 bases from J, with 15 bases between. The CDR3 is 15 amino acids. CDR1 is SGHTA and CDR2 is FQGNSA in the germline V gene.

The chain carries TRBV27 and TRBJ1-1, with D perhaps matching TRBD1 (5 bases). Deletions cut 1 base from V and 2 bases from J, with 11 bases between. Germline V lookup: CDR1 MNHEY, CDR2 SMNVEV (reference sequence). The CDR3 sequence is 15 residues long. CDR3 nucleotide sequence: TGTGCCAGCAGTTTATTACCGGGACTTAACACTGAAGCTTTCTTT. This encodes CASSLLPGLNTEAFF.

CDR3 region: CASSRGLIQETQYF. Here the CDR3 DNA reads TGTGCCAGCAGTCGCGGCCTTATCCAAGAGACCCAGTACTTC. The chain is built from TRBV7-2 and TRBJ2-5; D is unclear. The length of the CDR3 is 14 residues. In germline, CDR1 is SGHTA, CDR2 FQGNSA. The ends were cut back, 6 bases at V and 1 base at J, with 12 bases in the middle.

The rearrangement links TRBV7-4 to TRBJ2-7; TRBD1 matches at 7 bases. The V gene end was trimmed by 3 bases and the J gene end by 7 bases; junction bases not matched to a gene: 9. This CDR3 region has 14 residues. Germline CDR1 SGHVT, CDR2 SQSDAQ. CDR3 protein: CASSLGQYLREQYF. CDR3 nucleotides: TGTGCCAGCAGCTTGGGACAGTACCTTCGTGAGCAGTACTTC.

This clone was seen only once. V gene TRBV27 combines with J gene TRBJ2-7, with D tentatively TRBD1 (5 bases). This CDR3 is built from 12 residues. Germline CDR1 is MNHEY and CDR2 is SMNVEV (reference sequence). Trimming shortened V by 8 bases and J by 3 bases, and 11 bases separated the two germline ends. CDR3 coding DNA: TGTGCCAGCGGGGCGAGTTACTACGAGCAGTACTTC. It yields the protein CASGASYYEQYF.

V usage is TRBV6-5 and J usage is TRBJ1-6; 9 bases align to TRBD1. CDR3 length equals 15 residues. J was trimmed by 5 bases and V by 2 bases; bases with no gene match: 1. Germline CDR1 is MNHEY and CDR2 is SVGAGI. The CDR3 protein is CASSYRDRDNSPLHF. DNA of the CDR3: TGTGCCAGCAGTTACCGGGACAGGGATAATTCACCCCTCCACTTT.

The chain links TRBV6-5 to TRBJ2-7; the match to TRBD2 covers 9 bases. Trimming removed 6 bases from V and 4 bases from J; junction bases left unmatched: 7. Germline V gives CDR1 MNHEY, CDR2 SVGAGI. CDR3 size: 14 residues. CDR3 loop: CASSSSGKGYEQYF. DNA of the CDR3: TGTGCCAGCAGCTCTAGCGGGAAGGGATACGAGCAGTACTTC.

The J gene is TRBJ1-4, the V gene TRBV5-4; D not certain. V dropped 4 bases and J dropped 8 bases, with 12 bases sitting between them. CDR1 is SGHNT and CDR2 is YYREEE in the germline V gene (reference sequence). The CDR3 extends over 13 amino acids. The CDR3 is CASSRVGEEKLFF. As DNA, the CDR3 is TGTGCCAGCAGCCGCGTCGGGGAAGAAAAACTGTTTTTT.

This sequence joins TRBV6-5 and TRBJ1-5; 8 bases map to TRBD1. Germline V gene sequence: CDR1 MNHEY, CDR2 SVGAGI. The CDR3 runs 14 residues. V trimming: 6 bases; J trimming: 7 bases; junction bases outside the gene matches: 8. The CDR3 nucleotides read TGTGCCAGCAGATCCGGACAGGGAAAACAGCCCCAGCATTTT. This encodes CASRSGQGKQPQHF.

The chain links TRBV7-9 to TRBJ2-7; 8 bases line up with TRBD1. In germline, CDR1 is SEHNR, CDR2 FQNEAQ (reference sequence). Trimming at V came to 2 bases and at J to 5 bases, leaving 5 bases not matched to a gene. CDR3 length: 14 amino acids. The CDR3 DNA is TGTGCCAGCAGCTTAAACCAGGGGGCGGACGAGCAGTACTTC. It translates to CASSLNQGADEQYF. Variable domain in full (rest from reference TRBV7-9 and TRBJ2-7): DTGVSQNPRHKITKRGQNVTFRCDPISEHNRLYWYRQTLGQGPEFLTYFQNEAQLEKSRLLSDRFSAERPKGSFSTLEIQRTEQGDSAMYLCASSLNQGADEQYFGPGTRLTVT.

Comments on this clone: Other nucleotide sequences in the sample specify the same CDR3. The rearrangement uses TRBV7-9 and TRBJ2-1; a weak D match, TRBD2 (7 bases). The V end lost 0 bases, the J end lost 6 bases, and 12 bases lay between the germline ends. CDR1 SEHNR and CDR2 FQNEAQ come from the germline V gene (reference sequence). The CDR3 has 15 residues. CDR3: CASSLAGGPGNEQFF. The CDR3 bases are TGTGCCAGCAGCTTAGCGGGGGGGCCAGGCAATGAGCAGTTCTTC.

The rearrangement uses TRBV28 and TRBJ2-7, with 7 bases fitting TRBD2. V shed 4 bases and J 3 bases; nucleotides not matched to a gene: 12. Per germline, CDR1 MDHEN and CDR2 SYDVKM. The CDR3 runs to 16 residues. Here the CDR3 DNA reads TGTGCCAGCAGTTCCCCATGGGCGGGAGATATCTACGAGCAGTACTTC. Its protein is CASSSPWAGDIYEQYF.

This clone was detected a few times. This sequence joins TRBV6-5 and TRBJ2-1; D call uncertain. Germline V lookup: CDR1 MNHEY, CDR2 SVGAGI. CDR3 length: 14 residues. Trimming took off 4 bases at V and 6 bases at J, with 13 bases between the two ends. The CDR3 here is CASSSLGRSNEQFF. CDR3 sequence (DNA): TGTGCCAGCAGTTCCCTCGGCAGGTCCAATGAGCAGTTCTTC.

The chain recombines TRBV4-1 with TRBJ2-3, with D unclear. Germline V gene data show CDR1 as MGHRA and CDR2 as YSYEKL. V dropped 0 bases and J dropped 4 bases, with 11 bases sitting between them. CDR3 length: 15 residues. Here the CDR3 reads CASSQDGVGADTQYF. CDR3 in DNA: TGCGCCAGCAGCCAAGATGGCGTCGGTGCAGATACGCAGTATTTT.

The V call is TRBV21-1, the J call TRBJ2-7. TRBV21-1 is listed as a pseudogene. The CDR3 runs 15 residues. This chain's CDR3 is CASPGPLGSLNEQYF. For the CDR3, the DNA is TGTGCCAGCCCCGGTCCTCTAGGGTCTCTAAACGAGCAGTACTTC.

This clone has only a few counts. The V and J genes are TRBV28 and TRBJ2-7, with 8 bases matching TRBD2. CDR1 MDHEN and CDR2 SYDVKM come from the germline V gene. The CDR3 is 15 residues long. V lost 4 bases to trimming and J lost 0 bases; unmatched junction nucleotides: 5. The CDR3 coding sequence is TGTGCCAGCAGTTCACTAGCGGAGCGCTCCTACGAGCAGTACTTC. This codes for CASSSLAERSYEQYF.

This clone was observed a handful of times. This sequence joins TRBV27 and TRBJ2-1, with 7 positions matching TRBD1. Germline V lookup: CDR1 MNHEY, CDR2 SMNVEV (reference sequence). CDR3 length equals 16 residues. V dropped 1 base and J dropped 2; count of bases not matched to a gene: 5. This chain's CDR3 is CASSLLAGGPYNEQFF. For the CDR3, the DNA is TGTGCCAGCAGTTTATTGGCAGGGGGTCCCTACAATGAGCAGTTCTTC.

CDR3 protein: CASSSPYNEQFF. Here the CDR3 DNA reads TGTGCCAGCAGCTCACCCTACAATGAGCAGTTCTTC. The J gene is TRBJ2-1, the V gene TRBV5-4, with D uncertain. There are 12 residues in the CDR3. The V end lost 3 bases, the J end lost 2 bases, and 3 bases lay between the germline ends. Germline CDR1 is SGHNT and CDR2 is YYREEE (reference sequence).

The V and J genes are TRBV6-1 and TRBJ2-1, with 7 bases matching TRBD2. The germline V gene encodes CDR1 MNHNS and CDR2 SASEGT. V shed 5 bases and J 6 bases; nucleotides not matched to a gene: 7. The CDR3 sequence is 14 residues long. CDR3 in DNA: TGTGCCAGCAGTCCGGGACTATTAAGCAATGAGCAGTTCTTC. Its translation is CASSPGLLSNEQFF.

The rearrangement links TRBV5-6 to TRBJ1-5; TRBD1 might be the D (5 bases). Germline loops: CDR1 SGHDT, CDR2 YYEEEE. Trimming left V 3 bases short and J 6 bases short, with 13 bases between. This CDR3 region has 14 residues. The chain's CDR3 is CASSSGTGSQPQHF. The CDR3, as DNA: TGTGCCAGCAGCTCGGGGACGGGGTCTCAGCCCCAGCATTTT. Full variable domain (missing parts from reference TRBV5-6 and TRBJ1-5): DAGVTQSPTHLIKTRGQQVTLRCSPKSGHDTVSWYQQALGQGPQFIFQYYEEEERQRGNFPDRFSGHQFPNYSSELNVNALLLGDSALYLCASSSGTGSQPQHFGDGTRLSIL.

The chain carries TRBV7-6 and TRBJ2-7, with D hard to call. Germline-derived CDR1 and CDR2 are SGHVS and FNYEAQ. The CDR3 is 15 residues long. Trimming pared 1 base from V and 3 bases from J, leaving 13 bases between. This chain's CDR3 is CASSLEADSYYEQYF. The CDR3, as DNA: TGTGCCAGCAGCTTAGAGGCAGACTCCTACTACGAGCAGTACTTC. Supplemented by reference TRBV7-6 and TRBJ2-7, the full variable domain reads GAGVSQSPRYKVTKRGQDVALRCDPISGHVSLYWYRQALGQGPEFLTYFNYEAQQDKSGLPNDRFSAERPEGSISTLTIQRTEQRDSAMYRCASSLEADSYYEQYFGPGTRLTVT.

CDR3 DNA: TGTGCCAGCTCTATAGCGGCGGGGGGTACAGATACGCAGTATTTT. Its protein product is CASSIAAGGTDTQYF. This sequence joins TRBV6-5 and TRBJ2-3; 8 nucleotides align to TRBD2. The CDR3 has 15 residues. The trim removed 8 bases at V and 3 bases at J, leaving 10 bases unmatched. Germline-derived CDR1 and CDR2 are MNHEY and SVGAGI.

V is TRBV4-1 and J is TRBJ1-2; maybe TRBD1 (5 bases). Between the trimmed V and J ends, which lost 0 bases and 5 bases, there was a span of 19 bases. The CDR3 loop spans 17 amino acids. Germline V gene lookup returns CDR1 MGHRA and CDR2 YSYEKL. The CDR3 DNA follows: TGCGCCAGCAGCCAAGACCCCTCGGGTAACAGGCGGTATGGCTACACCTTC. Its translation is CASSQDPSGNRRYGYTF.

This sequence joins TRBV9 and TRBJ1-3; D remains ambiguous. Germline CDR1 and CDR2: SGDLS and YYNGEE. The ends were cut back, 6 bases at V and 0 bases at J, with 10 bases in the middle. This CDR3 has 14 amino acids. Here the CDR3 DNA reads TGTGCCAGCACCCAGACAAGCTCTGGAAACACCATATATTTT. Translated, it gives CASTQTSSGNTIYF.

The chain uses TRBV28 and TRBJ1-1; D possibly corresponds to TRBD1 (6 bases). The CDR3 runs to 14 residues. Germline-derived CDR1 and CDR2 are MDHEN and SYDVKM. Trimming removed 2 bases at V and 5 bases at J, with 12 bases between. CDR3 DNA: TGTGCCAGCAGTTTAGGGGGCATGAGGACTGAAGCTTTCTTT. Encoded protein: CASSLGGMRTEAFF.